A selection of T cell receptor beta chains follows, all from one sample in a study of blood T cells in healthy people across ages. TCRdb recomputed calls from the 5' RACE reads with MiXCR, one row per CDR3 protein. The data show about 400,000 distinct CDR3 sequences, 52% seen once. Sequenced input: blood. Receptors originate from a man aged 60-69 years in good health. Both conserved end residues are part of each CDR3. The D gene is left open where the match is weak. Expanded clones get a size class; other rows say once, few or many, or leave the size out.

clone size | J gene | D gene | CDR3 length | V gene | CDR3 protein | CDR3 DNA
. | TRBJ2-7 | . | 17 | TRBV7-2 | CASSLVSQTLSSDEQYF | TGTGCCAGCAGCTTAGTGAGCCAGACCCTAAGCTCCGACGAGCAGTACTTC
. | TRBJ2-1 | TRBD1 | 16 | TRBV6-2/TRBV6-3 | CASSDLDRAGYNEQFF | TGTGCCAGCAGCGACCTGGACAGGGCTGGCTACAATGAGCAGTTCTTC
. | TRBJ2-3 | TRBD2 | 15 | TRBV7-9 | CAREDFAGGSDTQYF | TGTGCCAGAGAGGACTTCGCGGGGGGCTCAGATACGCAGTATTTT
many | TRBJ2-7 | TRBD1 | 14 | TRBV7-9 | CASSLRTGQYEQYF | TGTGCCAGCAGCTTACGGACAGGGCAATACGAGCAGTACTTC
. | TRBJ2-1 | TRBD2 | 16 | TRBV9 | CASSAAGTSGSNEQFF | TGTGCCAGCAGCGCCGCCGGGACTAGCGGGAGCAATGAGCAGTTCTTC
. | TRBJ1-1 | . | 15 | TRBV12-3/TRBV12-4 | CASSLAVGAATEAFF | TGTGCCAGCAGTTTAGCGGTAGGTGCGGCCACTGAAGCTTTCTTT
. | TRBJ2-5 | . | 15 | TRBV7-3 | CASSLYPGAEETQYF | TGTGCCAGCAGCTTATACCCAGGCGCCGAAGAGACCCAGTACTTC
few | TRBJ2-3 | TRBD1 | 13 | TRBV28 | CASGQGGTDTQYF | TGTGCCAGCGGGCAGGGGGGCACAGATACGCAGTATTTT
. | TRBJ2-1 | TRBD2 | 14 | TRBV7-2 | CASSPGLARNEQFF | TGTGCCAGCAGCCCCGGACTAGCTAGGAATGAGCAGTTCTTC
. | TRBJ2-3 | TRBD2 | 17 | TRBV9 | CASSPGATSGRTDTQYF | TGTGCCAGCAGCCCAGGGGCGACTAGCGGGCGTACAGATACGCAGTATTTT
. | TRBJ2-7 | TRBD1 | 14 | TRBV20-1 | CSATGQGNPYEQYF | TGCAGTGCTACCGGACAGGGGAACCCCTACGAGCAGTACTTC
. | TRBJ1-2 | . | 16 | TRBV9 | CASSISADALNYGYTF | TGTGCCAGCAGTATATCTGCGGACGCTCTTAACTATGGCTACACCTTC
once | TRBJ2-7 | TRBD1 | 15 | TRBV10-3 | CAISYGQGASYEQYF | TGTGCCATCAGCTACGGACAGGGGGCCTCCTACGAGCAGTACTTC